This T cell receptor beta chain was recovered during a study of blood T cell repertoires in COVID-19. The protocol was immunoSEQ multiplex PCR, while the TCRdb copy is restricted to in-frame clones and leaves out a portion. The data hold about 180,000 clones, with 80% observed a single time. The V gene lost 3 bases and the J gene lost 2 bases, with 10 bases spanning the gap. CDR1 is MGHDK and CDR2 is SYGVNS in the germline V gene. This CDR3 is 15 amino acids long. Sequenced input: peripheral blood. The origin of this receptor is a man aged 65 to 79 with active or convalescent COVID-19. The rearrangement joins TRBV25-1 to TRBJ2-2, with D unresolved. The CDR3 here is CASSDGRLNTGELFF. The CDR3 region has the DNA TGTGCCAGCAGTGACGGCAGACTTAACACCGGGGAGCTGTTTTTT.